These 27 T cell receptor beta chains originate from one sample sequenced in a study of metastatic and nonmetastatic thyroid tumors. MiXCR was used by TCRdb to re-call the PCR reads. Of more than 15,000 clones in the sample, approximately 22% were seen once. Thyroid surgery was preceded by no treatment in any patient. The sequenced sample was adjacent normal tissue. The receptor set was obtained from a female donor with papillary thyroid cancer or a benign thyroid nodule (not recorded which). Some clones in this sample may be carry-over from other donors' samples.

To note about this clone: The conserved phenylalanine or tryptophan normally closing the CDR3 is absent here, so this likely arose from a read error. The rearrangement links TRBV20-1 to TRBJ2-7; no reliable D call. The J call is uncertain, as TRBJ2-1 better fits the DNA end. In germline, CDR1 is DFQATT, CDR2 SNEGSKA (reference sequence). The CDR3 is made up of 14 amino acids. The CDR3 region is CSARGVDSSYEQFY. The CDR3 DNA reads TGCAGTGCTAGAGGGGTGGATAGCTCCTACGAGCAGTTCTAC.

V usage is TRBV12-3 or TRBV12-4 and J usage is TRBJ2-1; 10 bases fit TRBD2. The CDR3 contains 15 residues. V shed 3 bases and J 4 bases; nucleotides not matched to a gene: 3. The CDR3 is CASSLETSGYNEQFF. The CDR3 bases are TGTGCCAGCAGTTTGGAGACTAGCGGGTACAATGAGCAGTTCTTC.

The sample holds a few counts of this clone. J is TRBJ2-2 and V is TRBV2; D not resolved. There are 12 residues in the CDR3. Trimming shortened V by 1 base and J by 6 bases, and 3 bases separated the two germline ends. Germline V CDR1 and CDR2: SNHLY, FYNNEI. The DNA of the CDR3 is TGTGCCAGCAGTGAAGATGCCGGGGAGCTGTTTTTT. It is translated as CASSEDAGELFF. Supplemented by reference TRBV2 and TRBJ2-2, the full variable domain reads EPEVTQTPSHQVTQMGQEVILRCVPISNHLYFYWYRQILGQKVEFLVSFYNNEISEKSEIFDDQFSVERPDGSNFTLKIRSTKLEDSAMYFCASSEDAGELFFGEGSRLTVL.

The chain uses TRBV20-1 and TRBJ2-1, with D unclear. The CDR3 has 11 residues. Trimming stripped 5 bases from V and 10 bases from J, with 12 bases between. Germline values: CDR1 DFQATT, CDR2 SNEGSKA (reference sequence). CDR3 region: CSAETYREQFF. Written as DNA, the CDR3 is TGCAGTGCTGAAACTTACCGGGAGCAGTTCTTC.

This clone was observed a handful of times. The chain has TRBV12-3 or TRBV12-4 and TRBJ2-7; D perhaps matches TRBD2 (6 bases). The CDR3 loop spans 15 amino acids. V shed 6 bases and J shed 6 bases, with 21 bases lying between them. The DNA for the CDR3 is TGTGCCAGCAGCCCCGGGACTCACCACGGGGGCGAGCAGTACTTC. Translating gives CASSPGTHHGGEQYF.

The V gene is TRBV20-1, the J gene TRBJ2-7, with a tentative D call TRBD2 (6 bases). The CDR3 loop spans 15 amino acids. Deletions cut 0 bases from V and 4 bases from J, with 16 bases between. Germline CDR1 DFQATT, CDR2 SNEGSKA (reference sequence). The CDR3 spells CSARDGARGRYEQYF. CDR3 nucleotides: TGCAGTGCTAGAGATGGGGCGCGTGGGAGGTACGAGCAGTACTTC.

The V gene is TRBV5-1, the J gene TRBJ2-1, with 9 bases lining up with TRBD1. The J segment lost 3 bases and the V segment lost 4 bases, leaving 5 bases of the junction unmatched. The CDR3 runs 15 residues. Germline V gene data show CDR1 as SGHRS and CDR2 as YFSETQ. CDR3 in amino acids: CASSAGTGNYNEQFF. DNA of the CDR3: TGCGCCAGCAGCGCCGGGACAGGGAACTACAATGAGCAGTTCTTC.

V gene TRBV30 combines with J gene TRBJ1-1; TRBD1 matches at 7 bases. V shed 0 bases and J 3 bases; nucleotides not matched to a gene: 10. The CDR3 runs 16 residues. CDR1 is GTSNPN and CDR2 is SVGIG in the germline V gene (reference sequence). This chain's CDR3 is CAWSVFSGGADTEAFF. In DNA, the CDR3 is TGTGCCTGGAGTGTGTTTTCAGGGGGGGCAGACACTGAAGCTTTCTTT.

The chain links TRBV11-2 to TRBJ1-1, with a possible D match to TRBD1 (5 bases). Trimming removed 5 bases at V and 0 bases at J, with 13 bases between. The CDR3 runs to 15 residues. Germline V gives CDR1 SGHAT, CDR2 FQNNGV. The CDR3 DNA reads as TGTGCCAGCAGCCCCCGGGGGGGGATGAACACTGAAGCTTTCTTT. As protein: CASSPRGGMNTEAFF.

This clone has more than one count but fewer than ten. The rearrangement uses TRBV6-1 and TRBJ2-5, with D perhaps given as TRBD1 or TRBD2 (6 bases each). CDR1 MNHNS and CDR2 SASEGT come from the germline V gene. Trimming stripped 6 bases from V and 7 bases from J, with 18 bases between. The CDR3 has 14 amino acids. CDR3: CASRYNGGLGTQYF. The DNA for the CDR3 is TGTGCCAGCAGGTACAATGGGGGGCTAGGGACCCAGTACTTC.

V is TRBV19 and J is TRBJ2-5; the D gene could be TRBD1 or TRBD2 (5 bases each). This CDR3 comprises 15 residues. The ends were cut back, 6 bases at V and 9 bases at J, with 23 bases in the middle. Germline V gene data show CDR1 as LNHDA and CDR2 as SQIVND (reference sequence). In nucleotides, the CDR3 is TGTGCCAGTAGATCACTCAAAGGGACCCAATCTCCCCAGTACTTC. It specifies CASRSLKGTQSPQYF.

There are a few counts of this clone. The chain carries TRBV10-1 and TRBJ1-1; 7 bases are a match to TRBD1. The CDR3 is 13 amino acids. Germline values: CDR1 WNHNN, CDR2 SYGVQD (reference sequence). Trimming at V came to 2 bases and at J to 5 bases, leaving 2 bases not matched to a gene. CDR3 in amino acids: CASSETGATEAFF. CDR3 DNA: TGCGCCAGCAGTGAGACAGGGGCGACTGAAGCTTTCTTT.

This clone was counted at least ten times. This may be a read error: a much more frequent sequence differs by one nucleotide. The chain couples TRBV5-1 to TRBJ1-1; 7 positions agree with TRBD1. The CDR3 length is 16 residues. Per germline, CDR1 SGHRS and CDR2 YFSETQ. Written as DNA, the CDR3 is TGCGCCAGCAGCTTACAAACAGGGGCGATGAACACTGGAGCTTTCTTT. Translation gives CASSLQTGAMNTGAFF.

This chain joins TRBV20-1 and TRBJ1-6, with no clear D. There are 13 residues in the CDR3. Germline values: CDR1 DFQATT, CDR2 SNEGSKA (reference sequence). Trimming removed 6 bases from V and 7 bases from J, with 13 bases in between. The CDR3 reads CSAMLGRNSPLHF. CDR3 DNA: TGCAGTGCCATGCTGGGGAGGAATTCACCCCTCCACTTT.

The chain joins TRBV6-5 to TRBJ2-7, with D possibly being TRBD1 (5 bases). Germline values: CDR1 MNHEY, CDR2 SVGAGI. This CDR3 contains 12 residues. V was trimmed by 0 bases and J by 11 bases, leaving 11 bases between them. CDR3 protein: CASSYSGQEKYF. The CDR3 DNA sequence: TGTGCCAGCAGTTACTCGGGGCAAGAGAAGTACTTC.

By share of the sample, this clone is medium-sized. The V and J genes are TRBV28 and TRBJ2-7; 9 bases fit TRBD1. CDR1 is MDHEN and CDR2 is SYDVKM in the germline V gene. Unmatched junction bases numbered 2, after V lost 0 bases and J lost 2 bases. There are 15 residues in the CDR3. CDR3: CASSLWGQGTYEQYF. CDR3 DNA: TGTGCCAGCAGTTTATGGGGACAGGGAACCTACGAGCAGTACTTC. The full variable domain, in which reference TRBV28 and TRBJ2-7 provide the parts outside the CDR3, is DVKVTQSSRYLVKRTGEKVFLECVQDMDHENMFWYRQDPGLGLRLIYFSYDVKMKEKGDIPEGYSVSREKKERFSLILESASTNQTSMYLCASSLWGQGTYEQYFGPGTRLTVT.

V gene TRBV7-9 combines with J gene TRBJ1-2; D is undetermined. This CDR3 region has 12 residues. CDR1 is SEHNR and CDR2 is FQNEAQ in the germline V gene (reference sequence). For the CDR3, the DNA is TGTGCAACCGGATGGGGAAACTATGGCTACACCTTC. Translated: CATGWGNYGYTF.

The CDR3 DNA reads as TGCGCCAGCAGCTCAACAGGGGGAGGAGAGACCTATTACTTC. It yields the protein CASSSTGGGETYYF. The V and J genes are TRBV5-1 and TRBJ2-5, with TRBD1 matching 8 bases. The CDR3 totals 14 residues. Per the germline V gene, CDR1 is SGHRS and CDR2 is YFSETQ. After removal of 3 bases from V and 14 bases from J, the junction contained 15 bases not matched to a gene.

This rearrangement joins TRBV5-6 to TRBJ2-3; 9 nucleotides match TRBD2. The germline V gene has CDR1 SGHDT and CDR2 YYEEEE. The V and J ends lost 1 base and 2 bases, in that order; junction bases with no gene match: 5. The length of the CDR3 is 16 residues. CDR3 sequence: CASSLKGLALTDTQYF. In DNA form, the CDR3 reads TGTGCCAGCAGCTTGAAGGGACTAGCCCTCACAGATACGCAGTATTTT.

With respect to this clone: Other DNA sequences in this sample translate to the same CDR3. The chain couples TRBV6-1 to TRBJ1-2, with D possibly being TRBD1 (6 bases). Germline V gene data show CDR1 as MNHNS and CDR2 as SASEGT. The CDR3 has 13 residues. Between the trimmed V and J ends, which lost 5 bases and 7 bases, there was a span of 14 bases. For the CDR3, the DNA is TGTGCCAGCAGTCCCCGGGGGGCTAGTGGCTACACCTTC. It encodes CASSPRGASGYTF.

This clone has just a few counts. The J gene is TRBJ2-6, the V gene TRBV28; D might be TRBD1 or TRBD2, each matching 5 bases. Trimming cost V 5 bases and J 4 bases, with 21 bases left between them. Germline CDR1 and CDR2: MDHEN and SYDVKM. The CDR3 sequence is 18 residues long. The CDR3 spells CASSQAPFRDGGANVLTF. The CDR3 DNA reads as TGTGCCAGCAGTCAGGCACCCTTCAGGGACGGCGGGGCCAACGTCCTGACTTTC. Full variable domain (remainder filled in from reference TRBV28 and TRBJ2-6): DVKVTQSSRYLVKRTGEKVFLECVQDMDHENMFWYRQDPGLGLRLIYFSYDVKMKEKGDIPEGYSVSREKKERFSLILESASTNQTSMYLCASSQAPFRDGGANVLTFGAGSRLTVL.

J is TRBJ2-7 and V is TRBV11-2; 7 positions agree with TRBD1. This CDR3 has 16 residues. The J segment lost 2 bases and the V segment lost 5 bases, leaving 12 bases of the junction unmatched. The germline V gene encodes CDR1 SGHAT and CDR2 FQNNGV. The CDR3 spells CASSIKTGTSPYEQYF. In nucleotides, the CDR3 is TGTGCCAGCAGCATCAAGACAGGGACATCCCCCTACGAGCAGTACTTC.

In its sample, this clone was seen a few times. The chain joins TRBV13 to TRBJ2-7; 11 bases agree with TRBD2. This CDR3 has 15 amino acids. The V gene end was trimmed by 5 bases and the J gene end by 3 bases; junction bases not matched to a gene: 6. Germline values: CDR1 PRHDT, CDR2 FYEKMQ (reference sequence). The CDR3 sequence is CASSRGTSGIYEQYF. As DNA, the CDR3 is TGTGCCAGCAGCCGCGGGACTAGCGGAATCTACGAGCAGTACTTC.

This clone was observed many times. V is TRBV6-1 and J is TRBJ2-7; 7 bases are a match to TRBD1. Trimming took 0 bases from V and 3 from J; bases not matched to a gene: 5. Per the germline V gene, CDR1 is MNHNS and CDR2 is SASEGT. There are 15 residues in the CDR3. The CDR3 region is CASSEAPGQIYEQYF. The CDR3, as DNA: TGTGCCAGCAGTGAAGCCCCGGGACAGATCTACGAGCAGTACTTC.

By sample share, this clone is medium-sized. The gene calls are TRBV20-1 and TRBJ2-7, with 8 bases aligning to TRBD2. In germline, CDR1 is DFQATT, CDR2 SNEGSKA (reference sequence). The CDR3 is 13 residues long. Germline trimming cut 6 bases from V and 3 bases from J; bases unmatched to any gene: 7. The CDR3 DNA follows: TGCAGTGCCCCCGGGGGGGCAGGCTACGAGCAGTACTTC. This gives the protein CSAPGGAGYEQYF.

The chain joins TRBV11-1 to TRBJ2-1, with 10 bases aligning to TRBD1. Germline V lookup: CDR1 SGHAT, CDR2 FQDESV (reference sequence). This CDR3 contains 14 residues. J was trimmed by 8 bases and V by 8 bases; bases with no gene match: 9. DNA for the CDR3: TGTGCCAGCCAGGGGGGACAGGGGCGAGATGAGCAGTTCTTC. Amino acid sequence: CASQGGQGRDEQFF. Looking up the rest from reference TRBV11-1 and TRBJ2-1 gives the full variable domain: EAEVAQSPRYKITEKSQAVAFWCDPISGHATLYWYRQILGQGPELLVQFQDESVVDDSQLPKDRFSAERLKGVDSTLKIQPAELGDSAMYLCASQGGQGRDEQFFGPGTRLTVL.

The chain carries TRBV7-8 and TRBJ1-4; no clear D. CDR3 length equals 14 residues. Deletions cut 5 bases from V and 5 bases from J, with 12 bases between. CDR1 and CDR2 from the germline V gene are SGHVS and FQNEAQ. The CDR3 DNA sequence: TGTGCCAGCAGCCGTGATTGGGAGAATGAAAAACTGTTTTTT. Residues: CASSRDWENEKLFF.